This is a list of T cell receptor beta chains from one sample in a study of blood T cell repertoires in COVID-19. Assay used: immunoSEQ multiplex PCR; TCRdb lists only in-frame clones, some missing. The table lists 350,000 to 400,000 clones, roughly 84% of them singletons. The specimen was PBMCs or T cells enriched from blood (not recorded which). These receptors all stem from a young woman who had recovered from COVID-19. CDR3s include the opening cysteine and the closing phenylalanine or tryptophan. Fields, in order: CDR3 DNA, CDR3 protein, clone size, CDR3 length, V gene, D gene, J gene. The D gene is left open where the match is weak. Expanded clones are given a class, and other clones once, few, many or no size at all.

TGTGCCAGCAGCCTGGCCCTTGGGACAGCTCACACCGGGGAGCTGTTTTTT,CASSLALGTAHTGELFF,NA,17,TRBV5-4,TRBD1,TRBJ2-2
TGTGCCAGCAGCTCGTCGACAAGGAATAATGAAAAACTGTTTTTT,CASSSSTRNNEKLFF,few,15,TRBV7-9,NA,TRBJ1-4
TGTGCCAGCAGCTTACGGGTCGGATCACCCCTCCACTTT,CASSLRVGSPLHF,many,13,TRBV7-9,NA,TRBJ1-6
TGCGCCAGCAGCTTAGGGGGCGAGGGGCAGTACTTC,CASSLGGEGQYF,NA,12,TRBV5-1,TRBD1,TRBJ2-7
TGCAGTGCTAGTGAGGTTGTCTTCGGGGGCTACACCTTC,CSASEVVFGGYTF,NA,13,TRBV20-1,NA,TRBJ1-2
TGTGCCAGCAGCGCCCCGGGGGTAACGGACTATGGCTACACCTTC,CASSAPGVTDYGYTF,NA,15,TRBV5-6,NA,TRBJ1-2
TGTGCCAGCAGTTCGGTCAATCAGCCCCAGCATTTT,CASSSVNQPQHF,NA,12,TRBV28,NA,TRBJ1-5
TGCGCCAGCAGCCTACACCCAGGGGTGAACACTGAAGCTTTCTTT,CASSLHPGVNTEAFF,NA,15,TRBV4-1,NA,TRBJ1-1
TGTGCCAGCAGCTTAGATCATTCGGCAGGGTCGATCACTGAAGCTTTCTTT,CASSLDHSAGSITEAFF,NA,17,TRBV7-9,NA,TRBJ1-1
TGTGCCAGCAGCAGTGGAACGGGGGGTACCTACGAGCAGTACTTC,CASSSGTGGTYEQYF,NA,15,TRBV9,TRBD2,TRBJ2-7
TGTGCCAGCAGCCCCGGGGCTGCGGGGGAGACCCAGTACTTC,CASSPGAAGETQYF,NA,14,TRBV9,NA,TRBJ2-5
TGTGCCAGCAGCGCCCTTTACGAGCAGTACTTC,CASSALYEQYF,NA,11,TRBV9,NA,TRBJ2-7
TGCGCCAGCAGCGCAACTCAGACCCAGTACTTC,CASSATQTQYF,NA,11,TRBV5-1,NA,TRBJ2-5
TGCAGCGTTGAGCAGGGAACGGAGGGAAACACCATATATTTT,CSVEQGTEGNTIYF,NA,14,TRBV29-1,NA,TRBJ1-3
TGTGCCAGCAGTTTATACCGGGACTTGAGCTCCTACGAGCAGTACTTC,CASSLYRDLSSYEQYF,NA,16,TRBV6-5,NA,TRBJ2-7
TGTGCCAGCTCACCCCGAGGTAAGGGGTCGGAGACCCAGTACTTC,CASSPRGKGSETQYF,NA,15,TRBV18,NA,TRBJ2-5
TGTGCCATCAGTGAGACGACAGGCCAGAACACTGAAGCTTTCTTT,CAISETTGQNTEAFF,NA,15,TRBV10-3,NA,TRBJ1-1
TGCGCCAGCAGCCGAGGACAGGGTGATACTGAAGCTTTCTTT,CASSRGQGDTEAFF,NA,14,TRBV4-1,TRBD1,TRBJ1-1
TGTGCCAGCAGTGGATTGGCGGGAGCAAGGGGGGAGCAGTACTTC,CASSGLAGARGEQYF,NA,15,TRBV2,NA,TRBJ2-7
TGCGCCAGCAGCGCGGGACTAGCGGGAGCTAAAGATACGCAGTATTTT,CASSAGLAGAKDTQYF,NA,16,TRBV5-1,TRBD2,TRBJ2-3
TGTGCCAGCAGCCCCACCATCGGCAGGGGGCCGGACTATGGCTACACCTTC,CASSPTIGRGPDYGYTF,NA,17,TRBV7-6,TRBD1,TRBJ1-2
TGTGCCTGGCGAAACCGGGACAGGGGGCTTGAGACTGAAGCTTTCTTT,CAWRNRDRGLETEAFF,once,16,TRBV30,TRBD1,TRBJ1-1
TGCGCCAGCAGCTTGTCCGGAGAAGAGACCCAGTACTTC,CASSLSGEETQYF,once,13,TRBV5-1,NA,TRBJ2-5
TGTGCCAGCAGTTACTCGGGAGTCGCGCAGCCCCAGCATTTT,CASSYSGVAQPQHF,NA,14,TRBV6-5,NA,TRBJ1-5
TGTGCCAGTAGTTGGACAGGAGACACCGGGGAGCTGTTTTTT,CASSWTGDTGELFF,NA,14,TRBV19,TRBD1,TRBJ2-2
TGTGCCAGCAGCTTGGCCCATTACCAAGAGACCCAGTACTTC,CASSLAHYQETQYF,NA,14,TRBV5-8,NA,TRBJ2-5
TGTGCCAGCAGTTACCAGGGCTCTCGACAAGAGACCCAGTACTTC,CASSYQGSRQETQYF,NA,15,TRBV6-5,NA,TRBJ2-5
TGTGCCAGCAGTTTAGCCGCGGGGACAGAGAGCTCCTACGAGCAGTACTTC,CASSLAAGTESSYEQYF,NA,17,TRBV27,NA,TRBJ2-7
TGTGCCATCAGTGGGGCGGGAGTCGCAGATACGCAGTATTTT,CAISGAGVADTQYF,NA,14,TRBV10-3,TRBD2,TRBJ2-3
TGCAGCGTTGTGGGGACAGTGACAAAAAACATTCAGTACTTC,CSVVGTVTKNIQYF,NA,14,TRBV29-1,TRBD1,TRBJ2-4
TGTGCCAGCTCACCACCGGGGGCGCGGTCGGCCAAAAACATTCAGTACTTC,CASSPPGARSAKNIQYF,NA,17,TRBV18,NA,TRBJ2-4
TGTGCCAGCATGAGCACTGACCAAGAGACCCAGTACTTC,CASMSTDQETQYF,NA,13,TRBV2,NA,TRBJ2-5
TGTGCCAGCAGCTTTGTGAGCGACACAGATACGCAGTATTTT,CASSFVSDTDTQYF,NA,14,TRBV11-1,NA,TRBJ2-3
TGTGCCAGCACCAAAGGGGGCGGGGGGACCTACAATGAGCAGTTCTTC,CASTKGGGGTYNEQFF,NA,16,TRBV27,NA,TRBJ2-1
TGTGCCAGCAGCCTTTACCTAGGGAACACTGAAGCTTTCTTT,CASSLYLGNTEAFF,NA,14,TRBV4-2,NA,TRBJ1-1
TGTGCCAGTTCGGGGACAGGGAGTTGGGATGAGCAGTTCTTC,CASSGTGSWDEQFF,NA,14,TRBV7-9,TRBD1,TRBJ2-1
TGTGCCAGCAGCTTACCTAGACAAGAGACCCAGTACTTC,CASSLPRQETQYF,NA,13,TRBV7-2,NA,TRBJ2-5
TGCGCCAGCAGCCAAATGGACAGGGAAAAAAACATTCAGTACTTC,CASSQMDREKNIQYF,few,15,TRBV4-1,TRBD1,TRBJ2-4
TGTGCCAGCTCACCCTTTACCCATGGGGGCAGACAAGGCGACGAGCAGTACTTC,CASSPFTHGGRQGDEQYF,NA,18,TRBV18,NA,TRBJ2-7
TGTGCCAGCAGTTTTCGAGGACAGGGCTTCACAGATACGCAGTATTTT,CASSFRGQGFTDTQYF,once,16,TRBV6-5,TRBD1,TRBJ2-3
TGTGCCAGCAGCGGGAGTGGGTACGAGCAGTACTTC,CASSGSGYEQYF,NA,12,TRBV19,TRBD2,TRBJ2-7
TGTGCCAGCAGTGACGCCGGGACTCTGAACAACGAGCAGTACTTC,CASSDAGTLNNEQYF,NA,15,TRBV25-1,NA,TRBJ2-7
TGTGCCAGCAGCTTGGCAGGGGTTGGGGTCAATGAGCAGTTCTTC,CASSLAGVGVNEQFF,NA,15,TRBV7-9,NA,TRBJ2-1
TGTGCCAGCTCTTTTTTAGCGAACACTGAAGCTTTCTTT,CASSFLANTEAFF,few,13,TRBV18,NA,TRBJ1-1
TGTGCCAGCGGCTCCGGGACAGGGGAGATCACTGAAGCTTTCTTT,CASGSGTGEITEAFF,medium-sized,15,TRBV28,TRBD1,TRBJ1-1
TGTGCCAGCAGCGTAGGTATGAGCTCCTACAATGAGCAGTTCTTC,CASSVGMSSYNEQFF,NA,15,TRBV9,NA,TRBJ2-1
TGTGCCAGCAGCGTAGGGTCGGGCAATGAGCAGTTCTTC,CASSVGSGNEQFF,NA,13,TRBV9,NA,TRBJ2-1
TGCGCCAGCAGGCTGTCCAGGTCTGGAAACACCATATATTTT,CASRLSRSGNTIYF,few,14,TRBV10-2,NA,TRBJ1-3
TGTGCCAGCAGCTTAGCGGGACAGTCCTATGGCTACACCTTC,CASSLAGQSYGYTF,NA,14,TRBV7-2,TRBD1,TRBJ1-2
TGTGCCAGTAGTATCTGGGTCCAGGGCGATCAGCCCCAGCATTTT,CASSIWVQGDQPQHF,NA,15,TRBV19,NA,TRBJ1-5
TGTGCCAGCAGTTTGGGTACAGACACGAGGGACACTGAAGCTTTCTTT,CASSLGTDTRDTEAFF,NA,16,TRBV27,NA,TRBJ1-1
TGTGCCAGCACAGGGACTGGAAACACCATATATTTT,CASTGTGNTIYF,NA,12,TRBV2,NA,TRBJ1-3
TGTGCCAGCAGCGTAAGCAGGGTGAATGACTATGGCTACACCTTC,CASSVSRVNDYGYTF,NA,15,TRBV9,NA,TRBJ1-2
TGTGCCAGTAGTATCATCATACACTCAGCGGGCTATGGCTACACCTTC,CASSIIIHSAGYGYTF,NA,16,TRBV19,NA,TRBJ1-2